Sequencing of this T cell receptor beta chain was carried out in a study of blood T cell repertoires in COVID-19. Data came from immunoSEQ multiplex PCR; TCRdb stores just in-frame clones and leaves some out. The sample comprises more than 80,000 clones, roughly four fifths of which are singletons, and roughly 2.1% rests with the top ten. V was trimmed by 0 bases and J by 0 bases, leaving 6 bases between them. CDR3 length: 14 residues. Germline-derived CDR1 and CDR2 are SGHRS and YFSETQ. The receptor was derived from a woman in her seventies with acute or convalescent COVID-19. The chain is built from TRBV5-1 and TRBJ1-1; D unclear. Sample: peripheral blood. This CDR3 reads CASSLGGLNTEAFF. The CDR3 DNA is TGCGCCAGCAGCTTGGGCGGGTTGAACACTGAAGCTTTCTTT.